The rows below give T cell receptor beta chains drawn from one sample of a study of blood T cell repertoires in COVID-19. The repertoire was sequenced with immunoSEQ multiplex PCR; TCRdb's copy has only in-frame clones and lacks some. The table shows approximately 210,000 clones, with about nine tenths occurring only once. The sample comprised peripheral blood. The receptors were sampled from a woman aged 40 to 50 with acute or convalescent COVID-19. Both conserved end residues are part of each CDR3. Fields, in order: D gene, V gene, CDR3 length, clone size, J gene, CDR3 DNA, CDR3 protein. The D gene is left open where the match is weak. Clone size is not always given. Where it is, it says once, few, many or a class for expanded clones.

TRBD1	TRBV2	12	-	TRBJ2-5	TGTGCCACCACGTCTACAGGGGGGACCCAGTACTTC	CATTSTGGTQYF
TRBD2	TRBV6-5	15	-	TRBJ2-1	TGTGCCAGCAGGCGGGTTAGCGGGGGCCTCAATGAGCAGTTCTTC	CASRRVSGGLNEQFF
TRBD1	TRBV30	13	-	TRBJ1-1	TGTGCCTGCGGACAGGGGGCCTGGACTGAAGCTTTCTTT	CACGQGAWTEAFF
TRBD1	TRBV7-2	16	once	TRBJ2-3	TGTGCCAGCAGCCCCAGGACAGGGGGCGTCACAGATACGCAGTATTTT	CASSPRTGGVTDTQYF
TRBD1	TRBV2	15	few	TRBJ1-4	TGTGCCAGCAGGGGACAGGCCTCAACTAATGAAAAACTGTTTTTT	CASRGQASTNEKLFF
TRBD1	TRBV28	15	-	TRBJ2-4	TGTGCCAGCAGCCTCGGACAGGTGGTCAAAAACATTCAGTACTTC	CASSLGQVVKNIQYF
TRBD1	TRBV20-1	11	once	TRBJ1-2	TGCAGTGTCGGGACAGTCTATGGCTACACCTTC	CSVGTVYGYTF
TRBD2	TRBV6-5	15	-	TRBJ2-1	TGTGCCAGCAGAACTAGCGGGGGGGGTATCGATGAGCAGTTCTTC	CASRTSGGGIDEQFF
-	TRBV12-5	14	-	TRBJ2-3	TGTGCTAGTGGTCGGCAGGGGTACACAGATACGCAGTATTTT	CASGRQGYTDTQYF
-	TRBV21-1	16	-	TRBJ1-6	TGTGCCAGCAGCAAAGCCCGGACAGCACGTAATTCACCCCTCCACTTT	CASSKARTARNSPLHF
TRBD1	TRBV2	14	-	TRBJ1-6	TGTGCCAGCAAAAGGGACAGGGCGGATTCACCCCTCCACTTT	CASKRDRADSPLHF
TRBD1	TRBV5-5	17	-	TRBJ1-3	TGTGCCAGCAGCCCCATGGGGCAGGGGGCCTCTGGAAACACCATATATTTT	CASSPMGQGASGNTIYF
-	TRBV13	14	-	TRBJ1-4	TGTGCCAGCAGCTTAAGGCGGGTCCAGGAAAAACTGTTTTTT	CASSLRRVQEKLFF
TRBD1	TRBV7-3	16	-	TRBJ2-1	TGTGCCAGCAGCTTTTCCACAGGGGCAGGCTACAATGAGCAGTTCTTC	CASSFSTGAGYNEQFF
TRBD1	TRBV19	14	few	TRBJ1-4	TGTGCCAGTAGTATAGGACAGGGTTATGAAAAACTGTTTTTT	CASSIGQGYEKLFF
TRBD1	TRBV24-1	15	-	TRBJ1-2	TGTGCCACCAGTTCAACAGGGGTATCAAACTATGGCTACACCTTC	CATSSTGVSNYGYTF
-	TRBV21-1	15	-	TRBJ2-5	TGTGCCAGCAGCAAAAAGGGCAGGGGACAAGAGACCCAGTACTTC	CASSKKGRGQETQYF
-	TRBV6-5	12	-	TRBJ1-2	TGTGCCAGCGGGAGGGGTTCGAATGGCTACACCTTC	CASGRGSNGYTF
-	TRBV7-6	15	-	TRBJ1-2	TGTGCCAGCAGCCTAGGAATGGGAGATATCTATGGCTACACCTTC	CASSLGMGDIYGYTF
TRBD1	TRBV24-1	14	-	TRBJ1-2	TGTGCCACCAGTGATGGACAGGAAAATATCGGCTACACCTTC	CATSDGQENIGYTF
TRBD1	TRBV30	15	-	TRBJ1-1	TGTGCCTGGAGGATAGAGGGACAGGCGGCCGTTGAAGCTTTCTTT	CAWRIEGQAAVEAFF
-	TRBV18	16	-	TRBJ1-1	TGTGCCAGCTTGCCGCCAAGAAAGGGGAATGTAGCTGAAGCTTTCTTT	CASLPPRKGNVAEAFF
TRBD1	TRBV2	15	-	TRBJ1-4	TGTGCCAGCAGTAGGGACAGGGTAGGGAATGAAAAACTGTTTTTT	CASSRDRVGNEKLFF
-	TRBV24-1	11	-	TRBJ1-2	TGTGCCACCAGTCAAGGACTGGCCTACACCTTC	CATSQGLAYTF
-	TRBV11-2	15	-	TRBJ1-3	TGTGCCAGCAGTTTGTCGCAGGCGGGGAGGAACACCATATATTTT	CASSLSQAGRNTIYF
-	TRBV6-2/TRBV6-3	16	-	TRBJ2-3	TGTGCCAGCAGTTACTTAGGGGGGGGAAGCACAGATACGCAGTATTTT	CASSYLGGGSTDTQYF
-	TRBV10-3	16	once	TRBJ1-2	TGTGCCATCAGTCCCAAGGAGAGGTGGGCAGGGCCTGGCTACACCTTC	CAISPKERWAGPGYTF
-	TRBV28	12	once	TRBJ1-1	TGTGCCGGAAGGGGTTTGAACACTGAAGCTTTCTTT	CAGRGLNTEAFF
TRBD1	TRBV10-3	15	-	TRBJ2-1	TGTGCCATCAGTGAGGGGGGACAGGGAATTGGTGAGCAGTTCTTC	CAISEGGQGIGEQFF
-	TRBV18	13	-	TRBJ2-4	TGTGCCAGCTCACCCCCCCAGGGAAACATTCAGTACTTC	CASSPPQGNIQYF
TRBD1	TRBV19	17	-	TRBJ1-5	TGTGCCAGTAGTGTACAGGGGGGACATTATAGCAATCAGCCCCAGCATTTT	CASSVQGGHYSNQPQHF
TRBD1	TRBV7-9	13	-	TRBJ1-2	TGTGCCAGCAGCTTAAACAGGGGCTATGGCTACACCTTC	CASSLNRGYGYTF